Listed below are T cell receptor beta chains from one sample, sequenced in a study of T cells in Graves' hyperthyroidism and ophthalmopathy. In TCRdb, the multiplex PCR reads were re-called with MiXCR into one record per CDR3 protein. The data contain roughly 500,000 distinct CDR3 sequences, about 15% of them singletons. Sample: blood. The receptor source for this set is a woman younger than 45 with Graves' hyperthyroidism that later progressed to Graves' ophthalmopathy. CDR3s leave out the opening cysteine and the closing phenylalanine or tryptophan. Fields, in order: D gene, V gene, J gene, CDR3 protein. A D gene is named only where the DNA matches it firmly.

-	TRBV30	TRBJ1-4	AWSVRGMALRGEKLF
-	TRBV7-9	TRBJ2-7	ASSLGDEDYEQY
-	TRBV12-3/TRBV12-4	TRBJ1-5	ASSFVEYNPDSNQPQH
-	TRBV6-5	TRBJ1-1	ASSSRGVNTEAF
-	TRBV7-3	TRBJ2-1	ASSFRGDGYNEQF
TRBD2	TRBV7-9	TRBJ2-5	ASSTHTRAGVLN
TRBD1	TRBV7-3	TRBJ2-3	ASSLTPRDRDKGTDTQY
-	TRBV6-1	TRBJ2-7	ASSEGGRGYEQY
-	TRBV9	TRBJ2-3	ASSGETDTQY
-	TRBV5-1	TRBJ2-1	ASSPGVRVKYNEQF
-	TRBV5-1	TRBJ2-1	ASRESSYNEQF
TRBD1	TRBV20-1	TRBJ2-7	SATGQVTYEQY
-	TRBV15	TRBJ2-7	ATSRVRGGYEQY
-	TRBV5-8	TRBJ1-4	ASSYDWNSEKLF
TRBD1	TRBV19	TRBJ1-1	ASSIAGTVATEAF
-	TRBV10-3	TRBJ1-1	AISESVGWTNTEAF
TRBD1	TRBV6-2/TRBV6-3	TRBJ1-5	ASGEGQGNQPQH
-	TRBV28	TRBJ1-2	ASSLRLQGRSNYGYT
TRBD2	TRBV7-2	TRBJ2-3	ASSLDFRGGDTQY
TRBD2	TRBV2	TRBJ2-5	ASSEQGTSGNTETQY
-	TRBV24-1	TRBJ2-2	ATSVGNTGELF
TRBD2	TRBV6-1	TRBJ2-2	AGGGKLDTGELF
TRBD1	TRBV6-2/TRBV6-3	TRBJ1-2	ASSGLQGVGGYT
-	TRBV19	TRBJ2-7	ASSIDRVGLGEQY
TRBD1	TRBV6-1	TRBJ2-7	ASRTQRDRLSEQY
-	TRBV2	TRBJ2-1	ARRAERVGSEQF
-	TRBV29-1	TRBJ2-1	SEKEGNEQF
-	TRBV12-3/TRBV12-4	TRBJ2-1	ASSFRGAYEQF
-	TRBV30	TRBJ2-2	AWSVGRLTGELF
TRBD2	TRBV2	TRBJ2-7	ASSERAAGDHEQY
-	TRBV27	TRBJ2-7	ASSSRSDEQY
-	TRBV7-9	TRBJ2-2	ASSLPRVGNTGELF
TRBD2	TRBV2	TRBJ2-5	ASVLGLAGQETQY
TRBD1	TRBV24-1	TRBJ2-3	ATSEAGTGELDTQY
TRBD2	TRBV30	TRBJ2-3	AWSETSGRAQY
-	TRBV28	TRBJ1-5	ASSSPTATNQPQH
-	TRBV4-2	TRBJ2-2	ASSQDHVAGNTGELF
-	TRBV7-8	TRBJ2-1	ASSLALFTSYNEQF
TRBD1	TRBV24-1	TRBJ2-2	ATSPGQGEGGELF
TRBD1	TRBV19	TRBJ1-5	ASSSARGSVNQPQH
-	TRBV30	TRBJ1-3	AWTQPAQLISGNAIY
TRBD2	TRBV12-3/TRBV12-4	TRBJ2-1	ASSLGGSNNEQF
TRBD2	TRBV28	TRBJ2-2	ASGGLSNTGELF
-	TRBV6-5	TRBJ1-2	ASSYSIGDYGYT